This record looks at one T cell receptor beta chain sequence and its context. Its specificity is unknown. These data originate in a study of T cell responses to AZD1222 COVID-19 vaccine. Study results and caveats: Spike regions recognized by vaccine-associated CD4 TCRs spanned the protein, led by 160-218 and 743-854.

Method: immunoSEQ multiplex PCR; TCRdb's copy keeps in-frame clones and lacks some. The sample has about 180,000 clones, around 89% seen once. Germline V lookup: CDR1 SGHTA, CDR2 FQGNSA. Between the trimmed V and J ends, which lost 5 bases and 5 bases, there was a span of 10 bases. This CDR3 is built from 13 residues. The material sequenced was peripheral blood, taken 28 days after the second dose of the MenACWY control vaccine. The TCR comes from an adult who received the MenACWY meningococcal vaccine as a control. V is TRBV7-2 and J is TRBJ1-5, with unresolved D. CDR3 loop: CASSPGIDQPQHF. The CDR3 DNA reads as TGTGCCAGCAGCCCCGGGATCGATCAGCCCCAGCATTTT. Filled out from reference TRBV7-2 and TRBJ1-5, the complete variable domain reads GAGVSQSPSNKVTEKGKDVELRCDPISGHTALYWYRQSLGQGLEFLIYFQGNSAPDKSGLPSDRFSAERTGGSVSTLTIQRTQQEDSAVYLCASSPGIDQPQHFGDGTRLSIL.